A selection of T cell receptor beta chains follows, all from one sample in a study of shared clonotypes between healthy human individuals. The method was immunoSEQ multiplex PCR; TCRdb's version includes in-frame clones alone and lacks a portion of them. Here the sample spans some 2 million clones, about 95% being singletons. Sequencing input: naive CD8+ T cells sorted from blood. The receptors originated from a man aged 18 to 30 in good health. Both conserved end residues are part of each CDR3. D genes are given only for firm matches. Some rows mark clone size as missing; the rest say once, few, many or name a class of expanded clone.

V: TRBV6-5
J: TRBJ2-3
D: NA
size: NA
CDR3: CASSYLPDSTDTQYF
DNA: TGTGCCAGCAGTTACCTTCCGGACAGCACAGATACGCAGTATTTT

V: TRBV13
J: TRBJ1-2
D: NA
size: NA
CDR3: CASSTENRVTYGYTF
DNA: TGTGCCAGCAGCACCGAGAACAGGGTGACCTATGGCTACACCTTC

V: TRBV4-3
J: TRBJ2-7
D: TRBD2
size: once
CDR3: CASSQDWTSEDYEQYF
DNA: TGCGCCAGCAGCCAAGATTGGACTAGCGAGGACTACGAGCAGTACTTC

V: TRBV19
J: TRBJ2-7
D: TRBD1
size: NA
CDR3: CAVAPGQGYEQYF
DNA: TGTGCCGTAGCACCGGGACAGGGCTACGAGCAGTACTTC

V: TRBV11-2
J: TRBJ2-1
D: NA
size: NA
CDR3: CASSLAGASTYNEQFF
DNA: TGTGCCAGCAGCTTAGCGGGGGCTTCAACCTACAATGAGCAGTTCTTC

V: TRBV29-1
J: TRBJ2-7
D: NA
size: NA
CDR3: CSVEGEDGYEQYF
DNA: TGCAGCGTTGAAGGGGAGGACGGCTACGAGCAGTACTTC

V: TRBV6-5
J: TRBJ2-3
D: NA
size: NA
CDR3: CASTSGEGTDTQYF
DNA: TGTGCCAGCACTTCGGGAGAGGGGACAGATACGCAGTATTTT

V: TRBV5-6
J: TRBJ1-1
D: NA
size: NA
CDR3: CASSLTIENTEAFF
DNA: TGTGCCAGCAGCTTGACAATCGAGAACACTGAAGCTTTCTTT

V: TRBV9
J: TRBJ2-7
D: TRBD1
size: NA
CDR3: CASSVSGTGTYEQYF
DNA: TGTGCCAGCAGCGTATCCGGGACAGGGACCTACGAGCAGTACTTC

V: TRBV5-6
J: TRBJ2-1
D: NA
size: NA
CDR3: CASSQWQEVVSGNEQFF
DNA: TGTGCCAGCAGCCAGTGGCAGGAGGTAGTTTCGGGGAATGAGCAGTTCTTC

V: TRBV29-1
J: TRBJ2-6
D: NA
size: NA
CDR3: CSAQGDTDSGANVLTF
DNA: TGCAGCGCCCAAGGGGACACGGACTCTGGGGCCAACGTCCTGACTTTC

V: TRBV11-2
J: TRBJ2-7
D: NA
size: NA
CDR3: CASSPADSYEQYF
DNA: TGTGCCAGCAGTCCAGCCGACTCCTACGAGCAGTACTTC

V: TRBV9
J: TRBJ2-7
D: NA
size: NA
CDR3: CASSVVAGYEQYF
DNA: TGTGCCAGCAGCGTAGTCGCCGGGTACGAGCAGTACTTC

V: TRBV2
J: TRBJ1-6
D: NA
size: NA
CDR3: CASREDSSYNSPLHF
DNA: TGTGCCAGCAGGGAAGATAGCTCCTATAATTCACCCCTCCACTTT

V: TRBV7-8
J: TRBJ2-7
D: NA
size: NA
CDR3: CASTLRSTYEQYF
DNA: TGTGCCAGCACCCTTAGATCGACTTACGAGCAGTACTTC

V: TRBV5-6
J: TRBJ2-7
D: NA
size: NA
CDR3: CASSLETGSYEQYF
DNA: TGTGCCAGCAGCTTGGAAACAGGTTCCTACGAGCAGTACTTC

V: TRBV18
J: TRBJ1-4
D: TRBD1
size: NA
CDR3: CASSDESGTDNEKLFF
DNA: TGTGCCAGCTCAGACGAATCCGGGACAGACAATGAAAAACTGTTTTTT

V: TRBV13
J: TRBJ2-7
D: NA
size: NA
CDR3: CASSSGHEQYF
DNA: TGTGCCAGCAGCTCCGGACACGAGCAGTACTTC

V: TRBV2
J: TRBJ2-7
D: TRBD2
size: NA
CDR3: CASSETGGGVYEQYF
DNA: TGTGCCAGCAGTGAAACCGGGGGGGGTGTGTACGAGCAGTACTTC

V: TRBV6-1
J: TRBJ2-7
D: NA
size: NA
CDR3: CASSEWTDSSYEQYF
DNA: TGTGCCAGCAGTGAGTGGACAGATTCTTCCTACGAGCAGTACTTC

V: TRBV6-6
J: TRBJ2-7
D: NA
size: NA
CDR3: CASSYSMEKYF
DNA: TGTGCCAGCAGTTACTCAATGGAGAAGTACTTC

V: TRBV13
J: TRBJ1-1
D: NA
size: NA
CDR3: CASSFTLNREGNTEAFF
DNA: TGTGCCAGCAGCTTTACCCTGAACAGGGAGGGAAACACTGAAGCTTTCTTT

V: TRBV10-2
J: TRBJ2-7
D: NA
size: NA
CDR3: CASGEKGLNLDEQYF
DNA: TGCGCCAGCGGGGAAAAGGGGTTGAACCTGGACGAGCAGTACTTC

V: TRBV5-1
J: TRBJ2-1
D: TRBD2
size: NA
CDR3: CASSVLAGVSYNEQFF
DNA: TGCGCCAGCAGCGTCCTAGCGGGGGTATCCTACAATGAGCAGTTCTTC

V: TRBV7-2
J: TRBJ2-7
D: NA
size: once
CDR3: CASSQGPAPSAYEQYF
DNA: TGTGCCAGCAGCCAGGGACCGGCTCCCTCTGCCTACGAGCAGTACTTC

V: TRBV2
J: TRBJ2-5
D: NA
size: NA
CDR3: CASSSPAEYQETQYF
DNA: TGTGCCAGCAGTTCCCCAGCGGAGTACCAAGAGACCCAGTACTTC

V: TRBV7-9
J: TRBJ1-2
D: NA
size: NA
CDR3: CASSSSINYGYTF
DNA: TGTGCCAGCAGCTCATCCATTAACTATGGCTACACCTTC

V: TRBV7-8
J: TRBJ1-2
D: TRBD1
size: once
CDR3: CASSFDRGFYGYTF
DNA: TGTGCCAGCAGCTTTGACAGGGGGTTTTATGGCTACACCTTC

V: TRBV13
J: TRBJ2-7
D: NA
size: NA
CDR3: CASSLSKVTSLYEQYF
DNA: TGTGCCAGCAGCTTAAGCAAGGTGACAAGTCTCTACGAGCAGTACTTC

V: TRBV2
J: TRBJ2-7
D: NA
size: NA
CDR3: CASSWGDEQYF
DNA: TGTGCCAGCAGTTGGGGGGACGAGCAGTACTTC

V: TRBV6-6
J: TRBJ2-5
D: TRBD1
size: once
CDR3: CASSYGTGGETQYF
DNA: TGTGCCAGCAGTTACGGGACAGGGGGGGAGACCCAGTACTTC

V: TRBV7-2
J: TRBJ1-2
D: NA
size: NA
CDR3: CASSLKGGLHGYTF
DNA: TGTGCCAGCAGCTTAAAGGGGGGGCTCCATGGCTACACCTTC

V: TRBV6-5
J: TRBJ2-2
D: NA
size: NA
CDR3: CASSYGVTNTGELFF
DNA: TGTGCCAGCAGTTATGGGGTTACGAACACCGGGGAGCTGTTTTTT

V: TRBV9
J: TRBJ2-7
D: NA
size: NA
CDR3: CASSVAPDNSYEQYF
DNA: TGTGCCAGCAGCGTAGCCCCGGACAACTCCTACGAGCAGTACTTC

V: TRBV10-1
J: TRBJ2-3
D: NA
size: NA
CDR3: CASSEIRGFSTDTQYF
DNA: TGCGCCAGCAGTGAGATCAGGGGTTTTAGCACAGATACGCAGTATTTT

V: TRBV6-7
J: TRBJ2-2
D: TRBD2
size: NA
CDR3: CASSFPPAFSGADGTGELFF
DNA: TGTGCCAGCAGTTTCCCTCCCGCTTTTAGCGGGGCGGACGGGACCGGGGAGCTGTTTTTT